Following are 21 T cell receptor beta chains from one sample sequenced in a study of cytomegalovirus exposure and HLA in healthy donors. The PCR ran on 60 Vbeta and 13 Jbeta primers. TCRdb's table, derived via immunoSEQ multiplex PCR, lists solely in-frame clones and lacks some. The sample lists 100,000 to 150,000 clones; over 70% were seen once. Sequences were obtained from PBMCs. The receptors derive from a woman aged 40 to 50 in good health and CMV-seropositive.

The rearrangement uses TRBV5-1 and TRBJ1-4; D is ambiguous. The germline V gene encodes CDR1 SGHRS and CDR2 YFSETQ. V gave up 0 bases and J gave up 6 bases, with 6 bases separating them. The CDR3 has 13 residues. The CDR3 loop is CASSLVTHEKLFF. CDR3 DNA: TGCGCCAGCAGCTTGGTTACACATGAAAAACTGTTTTTT. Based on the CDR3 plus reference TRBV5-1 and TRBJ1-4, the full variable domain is KAGVTQTPRYLIKTRGQQVTLSCSPISGHRSVSWYQQTPGQGLQFLFEYFSETQRNKGNFPGRFSGRQFSNSRSEMNVSTLELGDSALYLCASSLVTHEKLFFGSGTQLSVL.

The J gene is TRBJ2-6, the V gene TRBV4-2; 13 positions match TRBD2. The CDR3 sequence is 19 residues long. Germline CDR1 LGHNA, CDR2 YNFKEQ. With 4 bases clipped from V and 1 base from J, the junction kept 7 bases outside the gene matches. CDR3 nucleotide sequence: TGTGCCAGCAGCCTTCGAGGACTAGCGGGAGTTTCTGGGGCCAACGTCCTGACTTTC. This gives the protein CASSLRGLAGVSGANVLTF.

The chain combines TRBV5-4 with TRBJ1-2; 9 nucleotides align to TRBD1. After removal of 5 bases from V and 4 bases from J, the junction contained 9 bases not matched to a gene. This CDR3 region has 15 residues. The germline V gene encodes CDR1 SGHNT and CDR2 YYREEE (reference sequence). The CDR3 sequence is CASSSGQGKGYGYTF. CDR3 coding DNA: TGTGCCAGCAGTTCCGGACAGGGGAAAGGCTATGGCTACACCTTC.

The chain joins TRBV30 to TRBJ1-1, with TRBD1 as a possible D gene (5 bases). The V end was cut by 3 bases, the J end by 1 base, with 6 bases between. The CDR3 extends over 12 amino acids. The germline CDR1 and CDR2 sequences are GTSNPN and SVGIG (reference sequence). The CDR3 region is CAWSGQNTEAFF. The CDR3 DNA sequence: TGTGCCTGGAGCGGACAGAACACTGAAGCTTTCTTT.

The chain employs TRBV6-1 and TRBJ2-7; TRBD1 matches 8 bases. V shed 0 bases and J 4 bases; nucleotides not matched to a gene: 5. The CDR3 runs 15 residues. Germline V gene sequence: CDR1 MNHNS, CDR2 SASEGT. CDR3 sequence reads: CASSEARGRGYEQYF. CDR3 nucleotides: TGTGCCAGCAGTGAAGCCAGGGGGCGCGGGTACGAGCAGTACTTC.

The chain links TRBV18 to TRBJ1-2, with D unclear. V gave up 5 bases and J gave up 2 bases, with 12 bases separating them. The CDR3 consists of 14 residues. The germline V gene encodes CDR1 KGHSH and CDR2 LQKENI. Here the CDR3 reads CASSTSDGNYGYTF. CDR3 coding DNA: TGTGCCAGCTCAACCTCTGACGGGAACTATGGCTACACCTTC.

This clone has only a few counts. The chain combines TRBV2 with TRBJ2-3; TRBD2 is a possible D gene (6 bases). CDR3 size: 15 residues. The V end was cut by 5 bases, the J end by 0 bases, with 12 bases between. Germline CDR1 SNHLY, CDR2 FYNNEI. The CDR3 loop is CASSLTSGSTDTQYF. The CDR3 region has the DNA TGTGCCAGCAGTTTGACTAGTGGTAGCACAGATACGCAGTATTTT.

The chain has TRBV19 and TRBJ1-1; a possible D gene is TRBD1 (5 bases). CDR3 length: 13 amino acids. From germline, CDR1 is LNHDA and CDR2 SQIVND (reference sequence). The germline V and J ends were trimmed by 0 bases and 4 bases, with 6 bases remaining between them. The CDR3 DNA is TGTGCCAGTAGTATAGAGCAGGGCACTGAAGCTTTCTTT. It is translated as CASSIEQGTEAFF.

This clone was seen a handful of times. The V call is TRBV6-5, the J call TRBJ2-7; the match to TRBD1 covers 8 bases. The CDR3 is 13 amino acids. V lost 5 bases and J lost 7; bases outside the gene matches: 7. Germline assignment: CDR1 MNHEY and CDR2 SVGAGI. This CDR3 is CASSRQGAREQYF. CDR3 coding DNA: TGTGCCAGCAGTCGTCAGGGGGCGCGAGAGCAGTACTTC.

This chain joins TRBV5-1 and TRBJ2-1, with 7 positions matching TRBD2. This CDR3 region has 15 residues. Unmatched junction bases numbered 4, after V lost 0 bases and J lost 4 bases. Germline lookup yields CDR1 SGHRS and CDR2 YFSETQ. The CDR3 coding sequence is TGCGCCAGCAGCTTGGCAGGACTAGTATACAATGAGCAGTTCTTC. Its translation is CASSLAGLVYNEQFF. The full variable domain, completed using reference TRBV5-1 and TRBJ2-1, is KAGVTQTPRYLIKTRGQQVTLSCSPISGHRSVSWYQQTPGQGLQFLFEYFSETQRNKGNFPGRFSGRQFSNSRSEMNVSTLELGDSALYLCASSLAGLVYNEQFFGPGTRLTVL.

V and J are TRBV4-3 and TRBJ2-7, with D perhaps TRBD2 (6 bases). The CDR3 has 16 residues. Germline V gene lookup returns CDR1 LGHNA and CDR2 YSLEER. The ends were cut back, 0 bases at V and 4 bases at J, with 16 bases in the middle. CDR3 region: CASSQDMTSYWYEQYF. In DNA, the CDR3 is TGCGCCAGCAGCCAAGATATGACTAGTTATTGGTACGAGCAGTACTTC.

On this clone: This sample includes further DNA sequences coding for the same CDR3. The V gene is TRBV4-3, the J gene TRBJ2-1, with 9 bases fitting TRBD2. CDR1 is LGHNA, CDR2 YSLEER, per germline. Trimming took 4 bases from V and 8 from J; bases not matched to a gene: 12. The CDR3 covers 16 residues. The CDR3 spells CASSRWAGGGAYEQFF. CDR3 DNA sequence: TGCGCCAGCAGCCGGTGGGCGGGCGGGGGGGCATATGAGCAGTTCTTC.

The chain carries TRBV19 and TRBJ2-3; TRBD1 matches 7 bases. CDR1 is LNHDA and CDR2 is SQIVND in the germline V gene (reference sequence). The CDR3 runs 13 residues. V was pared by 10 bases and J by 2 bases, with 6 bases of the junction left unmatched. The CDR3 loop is CATRDSPTDTQYF. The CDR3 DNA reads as TGTGCCACTCGGGACAGCCCCACAGATACGCAGTATTTT.

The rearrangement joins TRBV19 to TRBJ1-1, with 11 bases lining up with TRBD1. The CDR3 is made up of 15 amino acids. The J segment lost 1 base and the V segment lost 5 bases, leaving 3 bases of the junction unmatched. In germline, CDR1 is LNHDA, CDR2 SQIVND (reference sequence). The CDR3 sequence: CASSVGTGGNTEAFF. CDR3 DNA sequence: TGTGCCAGTAGTGTGGGGACAGGGGGGAACACTGAAGCTTTCTTT. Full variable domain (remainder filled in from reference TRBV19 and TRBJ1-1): DGGITQSPKYLFRKEGQNVTLSCEQNLNHDAMYWYRQDPGQGLRLIYYSQIVNDFQKGDIAEGYSVSREKKESFPLTVTSAQKNPTAFYLCASSVGTGGNTEAFFGQGTRLTVV.

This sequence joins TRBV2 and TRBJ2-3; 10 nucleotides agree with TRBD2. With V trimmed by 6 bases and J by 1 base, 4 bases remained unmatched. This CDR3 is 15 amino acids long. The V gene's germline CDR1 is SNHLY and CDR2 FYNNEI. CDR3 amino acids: CASRAGTSGTDTQYF. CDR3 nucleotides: TGTGCCAGCAGAGCCGGGACTAGCGGCACAGATACGCAGTATTTT.

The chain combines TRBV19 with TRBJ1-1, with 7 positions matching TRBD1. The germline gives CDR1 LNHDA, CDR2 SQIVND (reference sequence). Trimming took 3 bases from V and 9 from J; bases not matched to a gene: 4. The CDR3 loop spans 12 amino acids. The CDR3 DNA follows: TGTGCCAGTAGTATCCAACAGGGGAAAGCTTTCTTT. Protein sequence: CASSIQQGKAFF.

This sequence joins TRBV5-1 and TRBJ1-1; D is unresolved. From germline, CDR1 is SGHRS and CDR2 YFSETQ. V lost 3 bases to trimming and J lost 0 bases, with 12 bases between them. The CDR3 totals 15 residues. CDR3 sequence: CASSSGIGLNTEAFF. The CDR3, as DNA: TGCGCCAGCAGCTCCGGTATTGGGCTGAACACTGAAGCTTTCTTT.

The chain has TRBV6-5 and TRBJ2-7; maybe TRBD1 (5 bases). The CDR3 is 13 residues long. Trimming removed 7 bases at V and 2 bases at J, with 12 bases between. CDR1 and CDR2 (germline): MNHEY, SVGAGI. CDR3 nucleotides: TGTGCCAGCACTGGACACCCCGCCTACGAGCAGTACTTC. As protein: CASTGHPAYEQYF.

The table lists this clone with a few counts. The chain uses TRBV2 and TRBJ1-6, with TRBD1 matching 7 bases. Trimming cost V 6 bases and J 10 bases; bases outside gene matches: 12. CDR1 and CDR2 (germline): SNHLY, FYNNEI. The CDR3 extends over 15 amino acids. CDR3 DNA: TGTGCCAGCAGGGCAGACAGGGCGGCGGGATCACCCCTCCACTTT. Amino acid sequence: CASRADRAAGSPLHF.

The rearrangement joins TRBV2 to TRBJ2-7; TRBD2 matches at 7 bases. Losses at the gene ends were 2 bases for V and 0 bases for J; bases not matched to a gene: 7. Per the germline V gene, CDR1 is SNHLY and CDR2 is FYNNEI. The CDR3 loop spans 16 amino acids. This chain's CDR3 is CASSEMAGTTSYEQYF. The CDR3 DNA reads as TGTGCCAGCAGTGAAATGGCCGGGACTACCTCCTACGAGCAGTACTTC.

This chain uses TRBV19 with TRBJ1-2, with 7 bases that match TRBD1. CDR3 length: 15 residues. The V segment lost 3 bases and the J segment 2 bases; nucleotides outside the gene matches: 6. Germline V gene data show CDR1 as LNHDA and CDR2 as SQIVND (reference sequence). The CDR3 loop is CASSIGTAGNYGYTF. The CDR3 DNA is TGTGCCAGTAGTATCGGGACAGCAGGAAACTATGGCTACACCTTC.